One and the same sample provided the 20 T cell receptor beta chains below, sequenced in a study of PD-L1 blockade in urothelial cancer. Sequencing used immunoSEQ multiplex PCR; TCRdb keeps in-frame clones, though not all of them. The data hold about 30,000 clones, with approximately 90% observed a single time. The time point here: peripheral blood 6 weeks after treatment start. The specimen was PBMCs, collected around atezolizumab (anti-PD-L1) treatment. Receptors originate from an elderly man with urothelial cancer.

This chain joins TRBV5-5 and TRBJ2-7; 9 bases map to TRBD1. This CDR3 contains 16 residues. From germline, CDR1 is SGHKS and CDR2 YYEKEE (reference sequence). J lost 3 bases, V lost 4 bases, and 11 bases had no gene match. The CDR3 sequence is CASSPRGGQGLYEQYF. In nucleotides, the CDR3 is TGTGCCAGCAGCCCAAGAGGGGGACAGGGACTCTACGAGCAGTACTTC.

The CDR3 DNA sequence: TGTGCCAGCAGCTTCACAGGGGGCGGAGGTGTTGAGCAGTTCTTC. Protein product: CASSFTGGGGVEQFF. This chain connects TRBV5-5 to TRBJ2-1; 9 bases align to TRBD1. The V gene end was trimmed by 2 bases and the J gene end by 9 bases; junction bases not matched to a gene: 9. This CDR3 has 15 residues. Looked up from germline, CDR1 is SGHKS and CDR2 is YYEKEE (reference sequence). The entire variable domain, with the rest obtained from reference TRBV5-5 and TRBJ2-1, is as follows: DAGVTQSPTHLIKTRGQQVTLRCSPISGHKSVSWYQQVLGQGPQFIFQYYEKEERGRGNFPDRFSARQFPNYSSELNVNALLLGDSALYLCASSFTGGGGVEQFFGPGTRLTVL.

V is TRBV5-1 and J is TRBJ1-1; 7 bases agree with TRBD1. The length of the CDR3 is 13 residues. The V gene's germline CDR1 is SGHRS and CDR2 YFSETQ. V lost 4 bases to trimming and J lost 3 bases; unmatched junction nucleotides: 3. The chain's CDR3 is CASSPTGDTEAFF. The CDR3 DNA follows: TGCGCCAGCAGCCCCACAGGGGACACTGAAGCTTTCTTT.

The V call is TRBV27, the J call TRBJ2-7; maybe TRBD1 (6 bases). Trimming took 2 bases from V and 6 from J, leaving 14 bases between them. The germline V gene has CDR1 MNHEY and CDR2 SMNVEV (reference sequence). CDR3 length: 14 amino acids. The CDR3 region is CASSLNLGRGEQYF. CDR3 nucleotides: TGTGCCAGCAGTTTAAACCTTGGCAGGGGCGAGCAGTACTTC.

The gene calls are TRBV30 and TRBJ1-1, with D hard to call. Germline assignment: CDR1 GTSNPN and CDR2 SVGIG (reference sequence). CDR3 length: 12 amino acids. Trimming removed 2 bases at V and 4 bases at J, with 8 bases between. The CDR3 DNA reads as TGTGCCTGGAGTAACCGGGGCACTGAAGCTTTCTTT. Encoded protein: CAWSNRGTEAFF.

This rearrangement joins TRBV7-9 to TRBJ2-7, with a possible D match to TRBD2 (5 bases). There are 13 residues in the CDR3. Germline V gives CDR1 SEHNR, CDR2 FQNEAQ (reference sequence). Trimming left V 1 base short and J 5 bases short, with 9 bases between. The CDR3 sequence is CASSLEATNEQYF. As DNA, the CDR3 is TGTGCCAGCAGCTTAGAAGCGACTAACGAGCAGTACTTC.

The chain uses TRBV7-8 and TRBJ2-2; perhaps TRBD2 as D (5 bases). The V gene's germline CDR1 is SGHVS and CDR2 FQNEAQ. Trimming pared 2 bases from V and 7 bases from J, leaving 14 bases between. The CDR3 length is 15 residues. CDR3 amino acids: CASSLRREKSGELFF. DNA of the CDR3: TGTGCCAGCAGCTTACGAAGGGAGAAGAGCGGGGAGCTGTTTTTT.

Concerning this clone: Other nucleotide sequences from this sample produce the same CDR3. The gene calls are TRBV7-7 and TRBJ2-1; 14 nucleotides match TRBD2. Germline V gene lookup returns CDR1 SSHAT and CDR2 FNYEAQ (reference sequence). This CDR3 region has 17 residues. Trimming at V came to 0 bases and at J to 3 bases, leaving 1 base not matched to a gene. Here the CDR3 reads CASSLAGTSGSYNEQFF. The CDR3 bases are TGTGCCAGCAGCTTAGCTGGGACTAGCGGGAGCTACAATGAGCAGTTCTTC.

The CDR3 here is CSVSSSGGALTGELFF. The CDR3 region has the DNA TGCAGCGTTTCCTCCTCCGGGGGGGCGCTGACCGGGGAGCTGTTTTTT. V usage is TRBV29-1 and J usage is TRBJ2-2, with 8 bases aligning to TRBD2. V was clipped by 5 bases and J by 5 bases; unmatched bases: 13. The CDR3 extends over 16 amino acids. Germline V CDR1 and CDR2: SQVTM, ANQGSEA.

The DNA of the CDR3 is TGTGCCAGCAGCCCCCTTACGGGCGAGCAGTACTTC. It yields the protein CASSPLTGEQYF. The chain links TRBV28 to TRBJ2-7; D not resolved. The CDR3 runs to 12 residues. From germline, CDR1 is MDHEN and CDR2 SYDVKM. Trimming pared 6 bases from V and 6 bases from J, leaving 12 bases between.

The J gene is TRBJ1-4, the V gene TRBV5-1, with D perhaps TRBD1 (5 bases). The CDR3 is made up of 16 amino acids. The V end was cut by 5 bases, the J end by 4 bases, with 18 bases between. The germline V gene has CDR1 SGHRS and CDR2 YFSETQ. CDR3 residues: CASRPLGGTVNEKLFF. For the CDR3, the DNA is TGCGCCAGCAGACCTCTGGGGGGGACGGTTAATGAAAAACTGTTTTTT.

This rearrangement joins TRBV7-9 to TRBJ2-3; 7 positions agree with TRBD2. The J segment lost 2 bases and the V segment lost 0 bases, leaving 2 bases of the junction unmatched. This CDR3 contains 15 residues. Germline V gives CDR1 SEHNR, CDR2 FQNEAQ (reference sequence). CDR3 sequence reads: CASSLASGTTDTQYF. The CDR3 coding sequence is TGTGCCAGCAGCTTAGCCAGCGGGACCACAGATACGCAGTATTTT.

The J gene is TRBJ2-7, the V gene TRBV19; 9 bases align to TRBD1. The V gene end was trimmed by 4 bases and the J gene end by 6 bases; junction bases not matched to a gene: 1. Germline lookup yields CDR1 LNHDA and CDR2 SQIVND (reference sequence). The CDR3 is made up of 12 amino acids. The CDR3 nucleotides read TGTGCCAGTAGTACGGACAGGGGCGAGCAGTACTTC. Amino acid sequence: CASSTDRGEQYF.

This sequence joins TRBV2 and TRBJ2-5; TRBD2 matches 11 bases. Germline lookup yields CDR1 SNHLY and CDR2 FYNNEI. V gave up 4 bases and J gave up 5 bases; unmatched junction bases: 6. The CDR3 has 15 residues. CDR3 loop: CASSAQTSGTETQYF. The DNA of the CDR3 is TGTGCCAGCAGTGCCCAGACTAGCGGGACGGAGACCCAGTACTTC.

As DNA, the CDR3 is TGTGCCACCAGCAGCCGAACAGGGGCCGTACTCGAGCAGTACTTC. This codes for CATSSRTGAVLEQYF. The V gene is TRBV15, the J gene TRBJ2-7, with TRBD1 identical over 7 bases. V was clipped by 3 bases and J by 6 bases; unmatched bases: 11. From germline, CDR1 is LNHNV and CDR2 YYDKDF (reference sequence). The CDR3 runs to 15 residues.

The gene calls are TRBV10-3 and TRBJ2-1, with TRBD2 identical over 8 bases. V gave up 4 bases and J gave up 6 bases; unmatched junction bases: 5. The CDR3 is 14 amino acids. Germline V gene sequence: CDR1 ENHRY, CDR2 SYGVKD. The CDR3 coding sequence is TGTGCCATCAGTGTAAGCGGGAGTGGCAATGAGCAGTTCTTC. Protein product: CAISVSGSGNEQFF.

V and J are TRBV14 and TRBJ2-1; TRBD2 matches 9 bases. V was pared by 4 bases and J by 14 bases, with 9 bases of the junction left unmatched. Germline-derived CDR1 and CDR2 are SGHDN and FVKESK. The CDR3 spans 13 residues. The CDR3 DNA follows: TGTGCCAGCAGCCCCACACCGAGCGGGAGGAAGTTCTTC. Encoded protein: CASSPTPSGRKFF.

The V gene is TRBV9, the J gene TRBJ2-5, with D perhaps matching TRBD1 (6 bases). V lost 0 bases and J lost 2, with 8 bases in between. The germline V gene has CDR1 SGDLS and CDR2 YYNGEE. The CDR3 is 14 amino acids. The CDR3 reads CASSVGTGQETQYF. The CDR3 coding sequence is TGTGCCAGCAGCGTAGGTACAGGGCAAGAGACCCAGTACTTC. The variable domain in full, with the rest retrieved from reference TRBV9 and TRBJ2-5, is DSGVTQTPKHLITATGQRVTLRCSPRSGDLSVYWYQQSLDQGLQFLIQYYNGEERAKGNILERFSAQQFPDLHSELNLSSLELGDSALYFCASSVGTGQETQYFGPGTRLLVL.

This chain links TRBV27 with TRBJ1-3; TRBD1 matches 7 bases. Germline V gene data show CDR1 as MNHEY and CDR2 as SMNVEV (reference sequence). The CDR3 has 16 residues. Unmatched junction bases numbered 13, after V lost 8 bases and J lost 3 bases. DNA for the CDR3: TGTGCCAGCGGGACCCGGGACAGTAAGTTTGGAAACACCATATATTTT. It codes for CASGTRDSKFGNTIYF.

The J gene is TRBJ2-2, the V gene TRBV29-1; 8 positions match TRBD1. Germline V lookup: CDR1 SQVTM, CDR2 ANQGSEA. The CDR3 spans 15 residues. The V segment lost 5 bases and the J segment 5 bases; nucleotides outside the gene matches: 10. CDR3 in DNA: TGCAGCGTTAACCATGGACAGGGAGGAACCGGGGAGCTGTTTTTT. Protein sequence: CSVNHGQGGTGELFF.